The present TCR delta chain was sequenced within a study of Vδ1+ human thymocytes. Regarding the study as a whole: In the thymus, TRG and TRD repertoires looked highly polyclonal with Gaussian CDR3 lengths. Thymic delta-chain repertoires held around 20% Vdelta2 sequences and few Vdelta3, despite high sort purity.

The sorted cells were CD3+ Vdelta1+ Vdelta2- thymocytes from alphabeta-depleted thymus. Details on this clone: Its antigen is unidentified.

The CDR3 runs 19 residues. The V gene end was trimmed by 3 bases and the J gene end by 0 bases; junction bases not matched to a gene: 14. Germline V gene sequence: CDR1 TSWWSYY, CDR2 QGS. Sequences come from RNA converted to cDNA by reverse transcription. Pooled V-gene forward primers with one constant-region reverse primer generated the CDR3 amplicons by multiplex PCR. TCRdb reran clone calling via CATT on the multiplex PCR reads. The data contain some 19,000 delta-chain clones, about 8% of them singletons. V is TRDV1 and J is TRDJ1; 9 nucleotides align to TRDD3. The sequence was collected from a child less than two years old who had congenital heart surgery. Sample: Vdelta1+ gamma-delta thymocytes from the thymus. Subset here: FACS-sorted CD3+ TCRalphabeta- TCRVdelta1+ TCRVdelta2- thymocytes. Here the CDR3 reads CALGECIRRGYANTDKLIF. CDR3 DNA: TGTGCTCTTGGGGAGTGTATTCGAAGGGGATACGCTAACACCGATAAACTCATCTTT.